The next 9 T cell receptor beta chains were all read from a single sample in a study of Ad26.COV2.S vaccination and SARS-CoV-2 variants. Documented treatment: approximately 18 received Ad26.COV2.S at low or high dose, single or two shots; a few received placebo; per-sample allocation not given. Repertoires come from day 63 after the first vaccine or placebo injection. TCRdb's table, derived via immunoSEQ multiplex PCR, lists solely in-frame clones and lacks some. The table has about 390,000 clones, about 88% seen once; the top ten hold roughly 3%. The source material was peripheral blood, sampled in a trial of Ad26.COV2.S vaccine versus placebo. Every receptor here comes from a person aged 18-60 years who received the Ad26.COV2.S COVID-19 vaccine or a placebo.

The rearrangement links TRBV3-1 (or the pseudogene TRBV3-2) to TRBJ1-1, with TRBD1 identical over 7 bases. Germline CDR1 is LGHDT and CDR2 is YNNKEL (reference sequence). J was trimmed by 5 bases and V by 3 bases; bases with no gene match: 6. This CDR3 comprises 14 residues. The CDR3 sequence: CASSQGQPRTEAFF. Here the CDR3 DNA reads TGTGCCAGCAGCCAGGGACAGCCCCGTACTGAAGCTTTCTTT.

This rearrangement joins TRBV12-3 or TRBV12-4 to TRBJ2-1, with TRBD1 matching over 7 bases. V lost 6 bases, J lost 9 bases, and 5 bases stayed unmatched. The CDR3 loop spans 12 amino acids. As DNA, the CDR3 is TGTGCCAGCAGGCGACAGGGCATTGAGCAGTTCTTC. It specifies CASRRQGIEQFF.

The chain uses TRBV18 and TRBJ2-3, with D hard to call. CDR1 and CDR2 (germline): KGHSH, LQKENI. Trimming took 3 bases from V and 1 from J, leaving 5 bases between them. This CDR3 region has 13 residues. The CDR3 here is CASSPKGTDTQYF. For the CDR3, the DNA is TGTGCCAGCTCACCTAAAGGCACAGATACGCAGTATTTT.

This clone was detected only a few times. This chain links TRBV19 with TRBJ1-1; D is possibly TRBD1 (5 bases). The V end was cut by 3 bases, the J end by 8 bases, with 16 bases between. The germline gives CDR1 LNHDA, CDR2 SQIVND (reference sequence). The CDR3 runs 14 residues. This CDR3 is CASSMDRGTLEAFF. In nucleotides, the CDR3 is TGTGCCAGTAGTATGGACCGGGGGACGCTGGAAGCTTTCTTT.

This chain links TRBV7-9 with TRBJ2-4, with D tentatively TRBD2 (6 bases). Trimming shortened V by 9 bases and J by 7 bases, and 19 bases separated the two germline ends. This CDR3 has 14 residues. Germline assignment: CDR1 SEHNR and CDR2 FQNEAQ (reference sequence). In DNA form, the CDR3 reads TGTGCCAGTCAGGCCGGGGGACGTAGTAACATTCAGTACTTC. It translates to CASQAGGRSNIQYF.

This chain links TRBV6-1 with TRBJ1-2; 9 bases map to TRBD1. V dropped 2 bases and J dropped 8; count of bases not matched to a gene: 15. The CDR3 runs 17 residues. In germline, CDR1 is MNHNS, CDR2 SASEGT. CDR3: CASSEFRTGVSAGGYTF. Written as DNA, the CDR3 is TGTGCCAGCAGTGAATTTCGGACAGGGGTTTCAGCAGGCGGCTACACCTTC.

The gene calls are TRBV7-2 and TRBJ2-7; the D is unclear. Germline V CDR1 and CDR2: SGHTA, FQGNSA. Trimming left V 0 bases short and J 5 bases short, with 8 bases between. The CDR3 is made up of 13 amino acids. This chain's CDR3 is CASSLAGFNEQYF. The CDR3 region has the DNA TGTGCCAGCAGCTTAGCGGGGTTCAACGAGCAGTACTTC.

This chain links TRBV2 with TRBJ2-7, with 12 bases lining up with TRBD2. V dropped 6 bases and J dropped 9; count of bases not matched to a gene: 9. The CDR3 has 14 amino acids. Germline V CDR1 and CDR2: SNHLY, FYNNEI. CDR3 DNA sequence: TGTGCCAGCAGCGCTAGGACTAGCGGGGTTGGGCAGTACTTC. Translated: CASSARTSGVGQYF. The complete variable domain, with remaining parts taken from reference TRBV2 and TRBJ2-7, reads EPEVTQTPSHQVTQMGQEVILRCVPISNHLYFYWYRQILGQKVEFLVSFYNNEISEKSEIFDDQFSVERPDGSNFTLKIRSTKLEDSAMYFCASSARTSGVGQYFGPGTRLTVT.

The V call is TRBV18, the J call TRBJ2-1; 10 bases agree with TRBD1. This CDR3 spans 13 amino acids. The trim removed 4 bases at V and 10 bases at J, leaving 4 bases unmatched. Looked up from germline, CDR1 is KGHSH and CDR2 is LQKENI. The DNA of the CDR3 is TGTGCCAGCTCACAACCGGGACAGGGGGAGCAGTTCTTC. It codes for CASSQPGQGEQFF.